The clone carrying this T cell receptor beta chain was found a few times. Its target is unknown. These data originate in a study of T cells in Graves' hyperthyroidism and ophthalmopathy. Study-level findings and limits: Most clonotypes expanded in the thyroid (above 0.001) were also present in blood.

Patients affected by ophthalmopathy presented a Clinical Activity Score of at least 3, a NOSPECS grade of at least 4, and disease duration below 3 months. Diagnoses used clinical symptoms, serum thyroxine and TRAb, thyroid ultrasound and orbital computed tomography. TCR beta CDR3 regions were amplified from RNA. The study used the HTBI primer set for a first-round RT-PCR of the TCR CDR3. In TCRdb, the multiplex PCR reads were re-called with MiXCR into one record per CDR3 protein. The sample yields a few hundred thousand distinct CDR3 sequences, under 20% seen once. The material sequenced was blood. This clonotype was obtained from a young woman with Graves' ophthalmopathy.

The CDR3 here is CASSWGPVDSGANVLTF. CDR3 DNA: TGCGCCAGCAGCTGGGGGCCTGTTGACTCTGGGGCCAACGTCCTGACTTTC. V is TRBV5-1 and J is TRBJ2-6; D is perhaps TRBD1 (6 bases). The germline V and J ends were trimmed by 3 bases and 0 bases, with 13 bases remaining between them. Germline CDR1 is SGHRS and CDR2 is YFSETQ. This CDR3 spans 17 amino acids.